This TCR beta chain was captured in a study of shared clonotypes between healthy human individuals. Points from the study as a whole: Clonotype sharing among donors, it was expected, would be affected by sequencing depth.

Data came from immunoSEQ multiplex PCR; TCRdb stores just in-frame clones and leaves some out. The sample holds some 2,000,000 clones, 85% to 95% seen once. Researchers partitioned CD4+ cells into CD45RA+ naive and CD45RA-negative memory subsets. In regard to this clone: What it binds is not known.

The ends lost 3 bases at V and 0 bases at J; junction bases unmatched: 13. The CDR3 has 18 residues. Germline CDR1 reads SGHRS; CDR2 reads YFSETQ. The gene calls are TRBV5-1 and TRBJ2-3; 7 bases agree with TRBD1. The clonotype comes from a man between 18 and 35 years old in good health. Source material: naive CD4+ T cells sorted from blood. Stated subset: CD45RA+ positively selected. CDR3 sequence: CASSSGDRVGMSTDTQYF. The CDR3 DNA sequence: TGCGCCAGCAGCTCAGGAGACAGGGTCGGCATGAGCACAGATACGCAGTATTTT.